Listed here are 32 T cell receptor beta chains from one sample, sequenced in a study of cytomegalovirus exposure and HLA in healthy donors. The PCR had 60 Vbeta and 13 Jbeta primers. The assay was immunoSEQ multiplex PCR, and TCRdb's table has in-frame clones only and misses some. The top ten clones hold about 0.23% of a sample with 150,000 to 200,000 clones, about 90% of them seen once. The sequenced sample was PBMCs. These TCRs come from a girl less than two years old in good health and CMV-seronegative.

The chain carries TRBV5-4 and TRBJ1-2; 9 positions match TRBD1. Looked up from germline, CDR1 is SGHNT and CDR2 is YYREEE (reference sequence). The CDR3 consists of 17 residues. J was trimmed by 4 bases and V by 3 bases; bases with no gene match: 13. The chain's CDR3 is CASSSPGQGNTPYGYTF. The DNA of the CDR3 is TGTGCCAGCAGCTCCCCGGGACAGGGCAATACCCCCTATGGCTACACCTTC.

The rearrangement links TRBV6-1 to TRBJ2-1; tentative D call: TRBD2 (7 bases). V was shortened by 3 bases and J by 3 bases, with 12 bases between the two germline ends. Germline assignment: CDR1 MNHNS and CDR2 SASEGT. The CDR3 loop spans 15 amino acids. Here the CDR3 DNA reads TGTGCCAGCAGTGAGGGGGGGGCGAACTACAATGAGCAGTTCTTC. The encoded protein is CASSEGGANYNEQFF.

The CDR3 spells CASSLGSGGDNEQFF. The CDR3 coding sequence is TGTGCCAGCAGCTTAGGCTCGGGGGGGGACAATGAGCAGTTCTTC. This chain joins TRBV7-9 and TRBJ2-1; TRBD2 aligns across 8 bases. The CDR3 length is 15 residues. Looked up from germline, CDR1 is SEHNR and CDR2 is FQNEAQ (reference sequence). Unmatched junction bases numbered 4, after V lost 1 base and J lost 5 bases.

The chain couples TRBV4-2 to TRBJ2-1; 13 nucleotides line up with TRBD2. Germline values: CDR1 LGHNA, CDR2 YNFKEQ. The V and J ends lost 2 bases and 5 bases, in that order; junction bases with no gene match: 12. The CDR3 spans 19 residues. The CDR3 spells CASSQHPGLAGYGDNEQFF. In DNA form, the CDR3 reads TGTGCCAGCAGCCAACACCCGGGACTAGCGGGATACGGGGACAATGAGCAGTTCTTC.

The count of this clone is one. Its ends do not fully match the called genes, so a read error is possible. The gene calls are TRBV7-7 and TRBJ2-7; 7 bases fit TRBD2. This CDR3 comprises 13 residues. CDR1 is SSHAT and CDR2 is FNYEAQ in the germline V gene (reference sequence). CDR3 residues: CASSFTTSDEQYF. In DNA, the CDR3 is TGTGCTAGCAGCTTCACCACTAGCGACGAGCAGTACTTC.

The chain uses TRBV6-5 and TRBJ2-7; tentatively, D is TRBD1 (5 bases). This CDR3 is built from 15 residues. Germline V CDR1 and CDR2: MNHEY, SVGAGI. V gave up 0 bases and J gave up 2 bases, with 11 bases separating them. CDR3 loop: CASSYSGWGTYEQYF. The CDR3 DNA reads TGTGCCAGCAGTTACTCGGGTTGGGGCACCTACGAGCAGTACTTC.

This rearrangement joins TRBV7-8 to TRBJ1-4, with 9 nucleotides matching TRBD1. With V trimmed by 0 bases and J by 7 bases, 6 bases remained unmatched. CDR3 size: 16 residues. Germline loops: CDR1 SGHVS, CDR2 FQNEAQ. The CDR3 sequence: CASSLAGTGWVEKLFF. DNA of the CDR3: TGTGCCAGCAGCTTAGCAGGGACAGGGTGGGTTGAAAAACTGTTTTTT.

The chain uses TRBV5-5 and TRBJ2-1; D is uncertain. This CDR3 comprises 16 residues. V dropped 1 base and J dropped 0 bases, with 11 bases sitting between them. Germline V gene sequence: CDR1 SGHKS, CDR2 YYEKEE (reference sequence). The chain's CDR3 is CASSLIETSSYNEQFF. The CDR3 region has the DNA TGTGCCAGCAGCTTGATTGAGACAAGCTCCTACAATGAGCAGTTCTTC.

The V and J genes are TRBV30 and TRBJ2-7, with 7 bases identical to TRBD1. This CDR3 spans 13 amino acids. The V segment lost 2 bases and the J segment 1 base; nucleotides outside the gene matches: 2. CDR1 is GTSNPN, CDR2 SVGIG, per germline (reference sequence). The CDR3 DNA sequence: TGTGCCTGGAGTCTGGACAGGTCCTACGAGCAGTACTTC. Protein sequence: CAWSLDRSYEQYF.

The CDR3 region has the DNA TGTGCCAGCGGCCGGACAGGGGGAACAGATACGCAGTATTTT. Amino acid sequence: CASGRTGGTDTQYF. The chain couples TRBV7-3 to TRBJ2-3; 10 bases fit TRBD1. CDR1 is SGHTA and CDR2 is FQGTGA in the germline V gene. The V and J ends lost 8 bases and 3 bases, in that order; junction bases with no gene match: 5. This CDR3 has 14 residues.

The chain uses TRBV5-1 and TRBJ1-1, with 9 bases that match TRBD1. CDR3 length equals 15 residues. Looked up from germline, CDR1 is SGHRS and CDR2 is YFSETQ. Trimming at V came to 4 bases and at J to 5 bases, leaving 9 bases not matched to a gene. The CDR3 DNA follows: TGCGCCAGCAGCCGCACAGGGGGCGCCGGGACTGAAGCTTTCTTT. It yields the protein CASSRTGGAGTEAFF.

This chain uses TRBV25-1 with TRBJ2-7, with a possible D match to TRBD1 (6 bases). Germline loops: CDR1 MGHDK, CDR2 SYGVNS. The CDR3 has 16 amino acids. Trimming pared 1 base from V and 0 bases from J, leaving 13 bases between. CDR3 amino acids: CASSEWGRGASYEQYF. For the CDR3, the DNA is TGTGCCAGCAGTGAATGGGGGCGAGGGGCCTCCTACGAGCAGTACTTC.

The rearrangement joins TRBV27 to TRBJ1-6; perhaps TRBD1 as D (5 bases). Trimming stripped 2 bases from V and 8 bases from J, with 13 bases between. Per germline, CDR1 MNHEY and CDR2 SMNVEV (reference sequence). This CDR3 is built from 15 residues. CDR3 in amino acids: CASSLRQGRDSPLHF. In DNA form, the CDR3 reads TGTGCCAGCAGTTTAAGGCAGGGCCGAGATTCACCCCTCCACTTT.

This chain uses TRBV7-2 with TRBJ2-5; the D gene is possibly TRBD1 (6 bases). The end of the DNA aligns better with TRBJ2-7, so the J call may be wrong. Germline V gene lookup returns CDR1 SGHTA and CDR2 FQGNSA. The CDR3 length is 16 residues. CDR3 sequence: CASSLLFGQGSYEQYF. In DNA form, the CDR3 reads TGTGCCAGCAGCTTACTATTTGGGCAGGGGTCCTACGAGCAGTACTTC.

The CDR3 nucleotides are TGTGCCAGCAGTGAATATAGACTAGCGGGAGGGCCCTACGAGCAGTACTTC. Residues: CASSEYRLAGGPYEQYF. This chain uses TRBV25-1 with TRBJ2-7; 14 positions agree with TRBD2. J was trimmed by 2 bases and V by 0 bases; bases with no gene match: 3. CDR3 length: 17 amino acids. CDR1 and CDR2 (germline): MGHDK, SYGVNS.

The chain combines TRBV6-4 with TRBJ1-1; D remains unclear. Trimming removed 7 bases from V and 1 base from J, with 10 bases in between. The CDR3 contains 13 residues. Germline CDR1 reads MRHNA; CDR2 reads SNTAGT. The CDR3 region has the DNA TGTGCCAGCAAAGATCCAGGGAACACTGAAGCTTTCTTT. The encoded protein is CASKDPGNTEAFF.

J is TRBJ2-5 and V is TRBV27, with 9 bases aligning to TRBD2. The germline gives CDR1 MNHEY, CDR2 SMNVEV (reference sequence). The J segment lost 5 bases and the V segment lost 3 bases, leaving 4 bases of the junction unmatched. This CDR3 comprises 14 residues. For the CDR3, the DNA is TGTGCCAGCAGTTTCCCTAGCGGGGCTGAGACCCAGTACTTC. Protein sequence: CASSFPSGAETQYF.

The CDR3 region is CASSPQGKCNQPQHF. CDR3 DNA sequence: TGTGCCAGCAGCCCGCAGGGTAAGTGCAATCAGCCCCAGCATTTT. The chain recombines TRBV7-3 with TRBJ1-5; D is perhaps TRBD1 (5 bases). Germline CDR1 SGHTA, CDR2 FQGTGA. V lost 5 bases and J lost 2, with 13 bases in between. This CDR3 is built from 15 residues.

The chain carries TRBV6-1 and TRBJ2-2, with D hard to call. CDR3 length: 11 amino acids. Trimming removed 8 bases from V and 9 bases from J, with 10 bases in between. Germline V gene sequence: CDR1 MNHNS, CDR2 SASEGT. CDR3 in amino acids: CASGVPWELFF. CDR3 DNA: TGTGCCAGCGGTGTCCCCTGGGAGCTGTTTTTT.

This clone was counted a single time. This chain connects TRBV9 to TRBJ2-7; D is uncertain. From germline, CDR1 is SGDLS and CDR2 YYNGEE. This CDR3 is built from 16 residues. V was cut by 0 bases and J by 3 bases, with 16 bases left in between. The DNA for the CDR3 is TGTGCCAGCAGCGTAGGGAGAGACGGGTTTCTCTACGAGCAGTACTTC. Its protein product is CASSVGRDGFLYEQYF.

Here the CDR3 DNA reads TGTGCCTGGAGCAGGGACAGGGATCAGCCCCAGCATTTT. This gives the protein CAWSRDRDQPQHF. The V call is TRBV30, the J call TRBJ1-5; 9 nucleotides match TRBD1. Germline-derived CDR1 and CDR2 are GTSNPN and SVGIG (reference sequence). The CDR3 contains 13 residues. The V gene end was trimmed by 3 bases and the J gene end by 5 bases; junction bases not matched to a gene: 2.

This clone was observed a handful of times. The chain links TRBV5-1 to TRBJ1-2; 7 bases line up with TRBD1. V dropped 4 bases and J dropped 0; count of bases not matched to a gene: 9. CDR3 size: 16 residues. Germline CDR1 and CDR2: SGHRS and YFSETQ. CDR3 region: CASSIGTARANYGYTF. DNA of the CDR3: TGCGCCAGCAGCATCGGGACAGCAAGAGCTAACTATGGCTACACCTTC.

The J gene is TRBJ2-3, the V gene TRBV13, with TRBD2 identical over 9 bases. The CDR3 is 17 residues long. The germline V gene has CDR1 PRHDT and CDR2 FYEKMQ (reference sequence). With 1 base clipped from V and 0 bases from J, the junction kept 5 bases outside the gene matches. CDR3 DNA: TGTGCCAGCAGCTTAGAAGCGGGGGGTTCTAGCACAGATACGCAGTATTTT. Encoded protein: CASSLEAGGSSTDTQYF.

Only a few counts were recorded for this clone. This rearrangement joins TRBV6-6 to TRBJ1-3; no reliable D call. The germline V gene has CDR1 MNHNY and CDR2 SVGAGI (reference sequence). Trimming took 4 bases from V and 4 from J, leaving 5 bases between them. The CDR3 totals 12 residues. The CDR3 loop is CASSSQGNTIYF. CDR3 coding DNA: TGTGCCAGCAGTTCACAGGGAAACACCATATATTTT.

V usage is TRBV6-1 and J usage is TRBJ1-6; TRBD1 agrees at 7 bases. CDR1 is MNHNS, CDR2 SASEGT, per germline. CDR3 length: 14 amino acids. Trimming took 2 bases from V and 7 from J; bases not matched to a gene: 2. CDR3 sequence: CASSEHRGNSPLHF. DNA of the CDR3: TGTGCCAGCAGTGAACACAGGGGAAATTCACCCCTCCACTTT.

This sequence joins TRBV5-1 and TRBJ1-5, with D tentatively TRBD1 (5 bases). Trimming took off 1 base at V and 2 bases at J, with 19 bases between the two ends. CDR1 and CDR2 (germline): SGHRS, YFSETQ. CDR3 length equals 18 residues. The CDR3 DNA sequence: TGCGCCAGCAGCTTGATGTGCCCTAGACCCAGGGGCAATCAGCCCCAGCATTTT. It yields the protein CASSLMCPRPRGNQPQHF.

This clone was picked up a small number of times. CDR3 loop: CASSSSGTGNRGYGYTF. CDR3 in DNA: TGTGCCAGCAGCTCCTCCGGGACAGGGAACAGGGGCTATGGCTACACCTTC. This rearrangement joins TRBV5-6 to TRBJ1-2, with TRBD1 matching over 9 bases. CDR3 length equals 17 residues. With 3 bases clipped from V and 4 bases from J, the junction kept 13 bases outside the gene matches. CDR1 is SGHDT and CDR2 is YYEEEE in the germline V gene.

The gene calls are TRBV4-1 and TRBJ1-2, with D perhaps matching TRBD1 (5 bases). V was trimmed by 1 base and J by 4 bases, leaving 13 bases between them. The CDR3 extends over 15 amino acids. The germline V gene has CDR1 MGHRA and CDR2 YSYEKL. In nucleotides, the CDR3 is TGCGCCAGCAGCCAAGTGGGTACAGGCCCCTATGGCTACACCTTC. Protein sequence: CASSQVGTGPYGYTF.

The V call is TRBV7-3, the J call TRBJ1-1, with unresolved D. Trimming pared 1 base from V and 2 bases from J, leaving 5 bases between. The CDR3 length is 13 residues. The V gene's germline CDR1 is SGHTA and CDR2 FQGTGA. This CDR3 is CASSLNFNTEAFF. CDR3 DNA sequence: TGTGCCAGCAGCTTAAACTTTAACACTGAAGCTTTCTTT.

The chain links TRBV29-1 to TRBJ2-5; TRBD1 is a possible D gene (5 bases). The J call may be in error: the DNA end matches TRBJ2-7 better. The CDR3 covers 14 residues. Germline V gene lookup returns CDR1 SQVTM and CDR2 ANQGSEA. CDR3 sequence (DNA): TGCAGCGTTGAATCGGGCCAGGGTGGGTACGAGCAGTACTTC. Protein: CSVESGQGGYEQYF.

The genes are TRBV7-9 and TRBJ2-2; 7 bases are a match to TRBD2. The CDR3 contains 14 residues. CDR1 and CDR2 from the germline V gene are SEHNR and FQNEAQ (reference sequence). The J segment lost 7 bases and the V segment lost 5 bases, leaving 7 bases of the junction unmatched. DNA for the CDR3: TGTGCCAGCAGCGCCCTAGGGAGGGGCGGGGAGCTGTTTTTT. The encoded protein is CASSALGRGGELFF.

This rearrangement joins TRBV4-1 to TRBJ1-3; D is unclear. Germline V gives CDR1 MGHRA, CDR2 YSYEKL. Trimming removed 1 base at V and 0 bases at J, with 13 bases between. The CDR3 totals 17 residues. The CDR3 DNA follows: TGCGCCAGCAGCCAAGGGACTTCCCTTATCTCTGGAAACACCATATATTTT. It is translated as CASSQGTSLISGNTIYF.